Given below is one T cell receptor (beta chain) in context. This clone's antigen is unknown. No much larger clone exists at a distance of one base, and base qualities are not known. This entry comes from a study of blood T cell repertoires in COVID-19 (TCRdb year 2020). For the wider study: The collaborator samples originated in the United States, Italy and Spain and spanned the acute and convalescent phases of COVID-19. The material from the prospective study consisted of cDNA or gDNA derived from T cells, B-cell-depleted T cells, or PBMCs. The dataset comprised deeply sampled blood TCRbeta repertoires from subjects exposed to, actively infected with, or recovered from COVID-19. The repertoires were released in a freely available public database meant as a resource for research on the immune response to SARS-CoV-2. Samples came from the ongoing ImmuneRACE study (first 160 participants) plus 1,254 subjects from 6 global collaborators. A de-identified subject ID, COVID-19 status, age in years and sex were almost always included in the sample metadata. Where HLA class I and class II types were available, the types were taken from metadata supplied by the sample provider, not from assay-based typing. Paper-wide results and their limitations: The quantity of clinical and demographic metadata differed by source and by participant and was supplied without curation.

CDR1 and CDR2 are read off the germline V gene as MDHEN and SYDVKM. The CDR3 has 19 amino acids, counting the end cysteine and phenylalanine. The kept DNA is CDR3 alone, 57 bases in frame from the first base. The germline V and J ends show losses of 1 base and 7 bases respectively, and no gene match explains 19 bases of the junction. The collaborating institutions used their own protocols to collect whole blood in K2EDTA tubes. For TCRbeta analysis, collaborators shipped samples as frozen whole blood, isolated PBMCs, or DNA extracted from either of those sample types. TCRbeta CDR3 regions were amplified from genomic DNA by means of the immunoSEQ Assay, a bias-controlled multiplex PCR. The source study handled its data this way. The number of nucleated cells in each sample was estimated from the amplification of reference gene primers within the assay. To quantify the absolute abundance of each unique TCRbeta CDR3 rearrangement, sequence reads were collapsed and filtered. For each sample, productive Simpson clonality was calculated by taking the square root of Simpson's diversity index across productive rearrangements. TCRdb took this table from immuneACCESS and kept in-frame rearrangements with V and J called. Such tables lack part of the clones; where checked against another copy, unresolved V genes explain under half of the gap, and the rest is unexplained. The V and J calls and the clone size are those of that table, but D and trimming were determined from the DNA. The sample table holds about 120,000 clones, of which over 75% were seen once. Of the sample, approximately 28% is held by the ten largest clones.

This TCR was sampled from a man in his sixties or seventies with active or convalescent COVID-19. The sequenced sample consisted of peripheral blood. This sequence uses TRBV28 and TRBJ1-5; TRBD1 agrees with 7 junctional bases. The CDR3 in this case is CASSLSDRQGMLGGQPQHF. The nucleotides read TGTGCCAGCAGTTTATCGGACCGACAGGGAATGTTAGGTGGCCAGCCCCAGCATTTT.